This T cell receptor beta chain was identified in a study of T cells in localized non-small cell lung cancer. This clone was counted a few times. This CDR3 contains 14 residues. The ends were cut back, 6 bases at V and 1 base at J, with 9 bases in the middle. Germline V gene sequence: CDR1 LNHDA, CDR2 SQIVND (reference sequence). Profiled with immunoSEQ multiplex PCR; TCRdb holds only in-frame clones, not every one. The table shows 1,500 to 2,000 clones, with roughly 22% occurring only once. V gene TRBV19 combines with J gene TRBJ2-2; D might be TRBD1 or TRBD2, each matching 5 bases. Specimen: normal lung tissue next to the tumor, collected before any cancer treatment. This sequence was found in a man aged 18 to 55 with stage I lung adenocarcinoma. CDR3 nucleotide sequence: TGTGCCAGTAGAAGAGGGGTGAACACCGGGGAGCTGTTTTTT. Translated, it gives CASRRGVNTGELFF.